The 11 T cell receptor beta chains below all came from one sample that was sequenced in a study of cytomegalovirus exposure and HLA in healthy donors. Primers: 60 Vbeta forward and 13 Jbeta reverse. Assay used: immunoSEQ multiplex PCR; TCRdb lists only in-frame clones, some missing. The table has about 130,000 clones, 80% to 85% seen once. What was sequenced was PBMCs. The receptors shown here come from a boy between 10 and 17 years old in good health and CMV-seronegative.

The chain recombines TRBV19 with TRBJ2-1; 7 bases map to TRBD2. With V trimmed by 4 bases and J by 1 base, 4 bases remained unmatched. The germline V gene encodes CDR1 LNHDA and CDR2 SQIVND (reference sequence). The CDR3 covers 15 residues. As DNA, the CDR3 is TGTGCCAGTAGTAGCCTAGCGGCTTCCTACAATGAGCAGTTCTTC. Amino acids: CASSSLAASYNEQFF.

The rearrangement uses TRBV11-2 and TRBJ1-2; D perhaps matches TRBD1 (5 bases). Germline-derived CDR1 and CDR2 are SGHAT and FQNNGV. The CDR3 is 14 residues long. Trimming cost V 1 base and J 4 bases, with 10 bases left between them. CDR3 coding DNA: TGTGCCAGCAGCTTAGGGGGCCCATCCTATGGCTACACCTTC. Its protein is CASSLGGPSYGYTF. Variable domain in full (rest from reference TRBV11-2 and TRBJ1-2): EAGVAQSPRYKIIEKRQSVAFWCNPISGHATLYWYQQILGQGPKLLIQFQNNGVVDDSQLPKDRFSAERLKGVDSTLKIQPAKLEDSAVYLCASSLGGPSYGYTFGSGTRLTVV.

The chain is built from TRBV11-1 and TRBJ2-5, with 7 bases that match TRBD1. Germline CDR1 SGHAT, CDR2 FQDESV (reference sequence). The junction had 7 bases not matched to a gene; V was cut back by 1 base and J by 5 bases. CDR3 size: 15 residues. The DNA of the CDR3 is TGTGCCAGCAGCTTAGGACAGGGACGGATGGAGACCCAGTACTTC. This sequence encodes CASSLGQGRMETQYF.

This clone has more than one count but fewer than ten. The chain uses TRBV5-8 and TRBJ1-2; D ambiguous. The CDR3 covers 15 residues. V gave up 1 base and J gave up 6 bases, with 16 bases separating them. Germline CDR1 and CDR2: SGHTS and YDEGEE. The CDR3 bases are TGTGCCAGCAGCTTGTCTACGTCGTTCCCCGATGGCTACACCTTC. It codes for CASSLSTSFPDGYTF.

The V call is TRBV5-5, the J call TRBJ2-6; D is perhaps TRBD2 (5 bases). In germline, CDR1 is SGHKS, CDR2 YYEKEE (reference sequence). This CDR3 spans 19 amino acids. V was pared by 4 bases and J by 4 bases, with 24 bases between. The CDR3 region is CASSPPGVAGGSGANVLTF. The CDR3 DNA reads TGTGCCAGCAGCCCCCCTGGAGTAGCCGGAGGTTCCGGGGCCAACGTCCTGACTTTC.

V is TRBV18 and J is TRBJ1-5; D is perhaps TRBD1 (5 bases). Germline CDR1 and CDR2: KGHSH and LQKENI. The V end was cut by 0 bases, the J end by 4 bases, with 13 bases between. The CDR3 runs 16 residues. The CDR3 DNA is TGTGCCAGCTCACCACCCGGGGGGGTAAGGAATCAGCCCCAGCATTTT. Amino acids: CASSPPGGVRNQPQHF.

Only a few counts were recorded for this clone. The V call is TRBV4-3, the J call TRBJ1-5; no clear D gene. With 0 bases removed from V and 0 bases from J, the gap between germline ends came to 6 bases. Looked up from germline, CDR1 is LGHNA and CDR2 is YSLEER. The CDR3 is 15 residues long. The CDR3 protein is CASSQEQYSNQPQHF. CDR3 bases: TGCGCCAGCAGCCAAGAACAGTATAGCAATCAGCCCCAGCATTTT.

The chain employs TRBV19 and TRBJ1-4; 7 bases line up with TRBD1. The CDR3 runs 13 residues. Germline assignment: CDR1 LNHDA and CDR2 SQIVND (reference sequence). V gave up 6 bases and J gave up 8 bases; unmatched junction bases: 6. CDR3 sequence: CASSLDREEKLFF. Written as DNA, the CDR3 is TGTGCCAGTAGCTTAGACAGGGAAGAAAAACTGTTTTTT.

The chain employs TRBV25-1 and TRBJ1-2, with D uncertain. Germline CDR1 is MGHDK and CDR2 is SYGVNS. The CDR3 runs to 15 residues. Trimming shortened V by 7 bases and J by 0 bases, and 15 bases separated the two germline ends. The DNA of the CDR3 is TGTGCCAGCAATACTACACGGATTTCTAACTATGGCTACACCTTC. Translating gives CASNTTRISNYGYTF.

This sequence joins TRBV2 and TRBJ1-2; 9 bases align to TRBD1. CDR1 is SNHLY, CDR2 FYNNEI, per germline. The junction had 5 bases not matched to a gene; V was cut back by 2 bases and J by 7 bases. CDR3 length: 14 residues. DNA for the CDR3: TGTGCCAGCAGTGAAATACAGGGGGCGAGTGGCTACACCTTC. It codes for CASSEIQGASGYTF.

The chain has TRBV7-9 and TRBJ2-7; 9 positions match TRBD2. The CDR3 has 16 amino acids. Germline loops: CDR1 SEHNR, CDR2 FQNEAQ (reference sequence). V gave up 0 bases and J gave up 5 bases; unmatched junction bases: 8. The CDR3 spells CASSLALSGRTDEQYF. Here the CDR3 DNA reads TGTGCCAGCAGCTTAGCGCTGAGCGGGAGGACGGACGAGCAGTACTTC.